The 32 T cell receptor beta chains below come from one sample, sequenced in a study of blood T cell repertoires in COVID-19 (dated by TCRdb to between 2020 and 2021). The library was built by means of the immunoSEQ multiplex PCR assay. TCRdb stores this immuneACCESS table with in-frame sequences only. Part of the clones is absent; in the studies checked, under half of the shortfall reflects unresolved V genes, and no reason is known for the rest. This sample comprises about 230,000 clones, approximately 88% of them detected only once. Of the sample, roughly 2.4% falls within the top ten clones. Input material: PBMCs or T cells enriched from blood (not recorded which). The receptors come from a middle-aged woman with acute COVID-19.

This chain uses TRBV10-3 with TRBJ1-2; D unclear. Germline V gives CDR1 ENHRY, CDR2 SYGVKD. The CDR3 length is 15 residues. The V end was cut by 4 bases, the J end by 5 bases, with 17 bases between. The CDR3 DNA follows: TGTGCCATCAGTGGGGGAGGCAGGAACCAGTATGGCTACACCTTC. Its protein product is CAISGGGRNQYGYTF.

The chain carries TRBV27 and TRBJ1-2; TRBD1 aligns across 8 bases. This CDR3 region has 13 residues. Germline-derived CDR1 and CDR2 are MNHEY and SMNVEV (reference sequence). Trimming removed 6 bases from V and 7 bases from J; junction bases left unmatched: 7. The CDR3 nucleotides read TGTGCCAGCAGCTCCACCGACAGGGGTGGCTACACCTTC. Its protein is CASSSTDRGGYTF.

CDR3 nucleotide sequence: TGTGCCAGCAGCCAGGGACTAGCGGGATACACAGATACGCAGTATTTT. Protein product: CASSQGLAGYTDTQYF. V gene TRBV3-1 (or the pseudogene TRBV3-2) combines with J gene TRBJ2-3; 13 bases map to TRBD2. The V gene end was trimmed by 3 bases and the J gene end by 2 bases; junction bases not matched to a gene: 2. The CDR3 is 16 amino acids. CDR1 is LGHDT and CDR2 is YNNKEL in the germline V gene (reference sequence).

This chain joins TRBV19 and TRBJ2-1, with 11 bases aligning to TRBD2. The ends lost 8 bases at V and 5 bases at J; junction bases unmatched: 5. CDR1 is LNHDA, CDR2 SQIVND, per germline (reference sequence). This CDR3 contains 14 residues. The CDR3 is CASLGTSGNNEQFF. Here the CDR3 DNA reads TGTGCCAGTCTCGGGACTAGCGGAAACAATGAGCAGTTCTTC. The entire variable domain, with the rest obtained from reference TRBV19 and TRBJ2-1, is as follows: DGGITQSPKYLFRKEGQNVTLSCEQNLNHDAMYWYRQDPGQGLRLIYYSQIVNDFQKGDIAEGYSVSREKKESFPLTVTSAQKNPTAFYLCASLGTSGNNEQFFGPGTRLTVL.

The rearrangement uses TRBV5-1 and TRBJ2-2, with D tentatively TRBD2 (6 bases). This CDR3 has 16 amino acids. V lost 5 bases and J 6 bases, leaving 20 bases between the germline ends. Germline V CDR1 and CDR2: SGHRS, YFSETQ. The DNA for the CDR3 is TGCGCCAGCAGATTAACCGACAGAGGCGGGGCCGGGGAGCTGTTTTTT. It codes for CASRLTDRGGAGELFF.

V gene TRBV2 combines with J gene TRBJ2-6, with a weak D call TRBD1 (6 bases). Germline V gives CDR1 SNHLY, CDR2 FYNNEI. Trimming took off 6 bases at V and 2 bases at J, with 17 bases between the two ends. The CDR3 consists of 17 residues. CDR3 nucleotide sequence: TGTGCCAGCAGGGAAATATACAGGGTTGCTGGGGCCAACGTCCTGACTTTC. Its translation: CASREIYRVAGANVLTF.

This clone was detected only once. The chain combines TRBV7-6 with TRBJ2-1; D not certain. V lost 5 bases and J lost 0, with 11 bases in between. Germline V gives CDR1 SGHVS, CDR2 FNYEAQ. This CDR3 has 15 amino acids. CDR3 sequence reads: CASSPAPSSYNEQFF. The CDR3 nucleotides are TGTGCCAGCAGCCCTGCCCCGAGCTCCTACAATGAGCAGTTCTTC.

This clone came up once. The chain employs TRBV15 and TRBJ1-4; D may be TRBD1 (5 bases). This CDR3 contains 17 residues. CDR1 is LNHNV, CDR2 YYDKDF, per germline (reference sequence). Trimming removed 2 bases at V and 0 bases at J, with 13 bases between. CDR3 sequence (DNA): TGTGCCACCAGCAGATTACTGAAGACAGCAACTAATGAAAAACTGTTTTTT. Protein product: CATSRLLKTATNEKLFF.

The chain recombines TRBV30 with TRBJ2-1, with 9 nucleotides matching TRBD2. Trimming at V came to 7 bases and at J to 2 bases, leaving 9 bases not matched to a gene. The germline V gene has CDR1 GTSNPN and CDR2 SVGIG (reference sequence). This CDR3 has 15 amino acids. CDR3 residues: CASRSLAGTYNEQFF. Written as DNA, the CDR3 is TGTGCCTCCCGGAGTCTAGCGGGGACCTACAATGAGCAGTTCTTC. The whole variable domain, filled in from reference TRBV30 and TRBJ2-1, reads SQTIHQWPATLVQPVGSPLSLECTVEGTSNPNLYWYRQAAGRGLQLLFYSVGIGQISSEVPQNLSASRPQDRQFILSSKKLLLSDSGFYLCASRSLAGTYNEQFFGPGTRLTVL.

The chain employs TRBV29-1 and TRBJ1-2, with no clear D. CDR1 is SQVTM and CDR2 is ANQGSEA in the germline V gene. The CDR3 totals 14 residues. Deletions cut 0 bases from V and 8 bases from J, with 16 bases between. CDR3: CSVEDLRSRGGYTF. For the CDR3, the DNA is TGCAGCGTTGAAGATTTGAGGTCCCGAGGGGGCTACACCTTC.

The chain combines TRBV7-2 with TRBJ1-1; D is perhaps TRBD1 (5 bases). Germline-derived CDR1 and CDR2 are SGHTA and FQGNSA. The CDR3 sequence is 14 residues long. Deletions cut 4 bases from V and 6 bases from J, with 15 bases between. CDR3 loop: CASSSGGGRAEAFF. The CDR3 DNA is TGTGCCAGCAGCTCCGGCGGGGGGAGAGCTGAAGCTTTCTTT.

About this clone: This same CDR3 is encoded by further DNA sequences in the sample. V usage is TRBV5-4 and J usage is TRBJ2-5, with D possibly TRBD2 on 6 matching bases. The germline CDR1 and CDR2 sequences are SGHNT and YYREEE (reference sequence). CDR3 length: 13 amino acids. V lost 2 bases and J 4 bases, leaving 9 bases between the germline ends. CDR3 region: CASSLRGGETQYF. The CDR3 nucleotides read TGTGCCAGCAGCTTACGGGGAGGAGAGACCCAGTACTTC.

The CDR3 sequence is CATSDLTGLAGVETQYF. The CDR3 DNA reads TGTGCCACCAGTGATCTTACGGGACTAGCGGGAGTGGAGACCCAGTACTTC. The chain uses TRBV24-1 and TRBJ2-5, with 14 bases that match TRBD2. Trimming cost V 3 bases and J 5 bases; bases outside gene matches: 7. The CDR3 is made up of 17 amino acids. Germline lookup yields CDR1 KGHDR and CDR2 SFDVKD.

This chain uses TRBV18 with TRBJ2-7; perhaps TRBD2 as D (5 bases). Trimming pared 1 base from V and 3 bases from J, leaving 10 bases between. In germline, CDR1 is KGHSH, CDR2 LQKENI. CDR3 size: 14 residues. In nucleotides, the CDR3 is TGTGCCAGCTCACCACGCGGGCCTCGCTACGAGCAGTACGTC. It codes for CASSPRGPRYEQYV.

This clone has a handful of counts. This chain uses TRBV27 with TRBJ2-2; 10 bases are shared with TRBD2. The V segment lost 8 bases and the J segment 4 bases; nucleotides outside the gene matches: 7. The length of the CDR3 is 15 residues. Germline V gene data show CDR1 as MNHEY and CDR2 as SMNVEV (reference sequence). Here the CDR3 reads CASLTLAGGTGELFF. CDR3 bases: TGTGCCAGCCTAACATTAGCGGGAGGCACCGGGGAGCTGTTTTTT.

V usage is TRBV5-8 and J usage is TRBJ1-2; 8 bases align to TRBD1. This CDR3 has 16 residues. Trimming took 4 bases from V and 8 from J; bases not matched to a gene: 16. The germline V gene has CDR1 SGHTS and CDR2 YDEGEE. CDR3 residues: CASSTTGQGNVGGYTF. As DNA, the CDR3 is TGTGCCAGCAGCACGACCGGACAGGGCAATGTGGGCGGCTACACCTTC.

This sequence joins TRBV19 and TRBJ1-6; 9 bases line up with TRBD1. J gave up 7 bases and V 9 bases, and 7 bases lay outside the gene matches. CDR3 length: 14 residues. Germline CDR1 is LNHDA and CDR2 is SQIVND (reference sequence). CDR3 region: CASTPGQGNSPLHF. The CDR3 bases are TGTGCCAGCACGCCGGGACAGGGCAATTCACCCCTCCACTTT.

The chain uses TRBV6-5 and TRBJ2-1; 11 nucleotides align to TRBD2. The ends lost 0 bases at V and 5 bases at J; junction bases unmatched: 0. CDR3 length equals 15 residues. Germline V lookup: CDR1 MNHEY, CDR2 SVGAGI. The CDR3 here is CASSYSGLADNEQFF. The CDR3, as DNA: TGTGCCAGCAGTTACTCGGGACTAGCGGACAATGAGCAGTTCTTC.

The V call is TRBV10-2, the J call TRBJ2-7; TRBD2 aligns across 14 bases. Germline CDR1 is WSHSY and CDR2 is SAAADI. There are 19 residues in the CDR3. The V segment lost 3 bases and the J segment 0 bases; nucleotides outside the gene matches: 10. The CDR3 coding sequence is TGCGCCAGCAGTGATACGGGACTAGCGGGGGCGGGTTTCTCCTACGAGCAGTACTTC. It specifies CASSDTGLAGAGFSYEQYF.

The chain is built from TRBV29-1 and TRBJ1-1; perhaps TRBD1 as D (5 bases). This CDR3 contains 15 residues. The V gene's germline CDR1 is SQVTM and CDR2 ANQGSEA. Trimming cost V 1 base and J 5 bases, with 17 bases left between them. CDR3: CSVEGGSRGWTEAFF. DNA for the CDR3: TGCAGCGTTGAAGGTGGTTCCCGGGGGTGGACTGAAGCTTTCTTT.

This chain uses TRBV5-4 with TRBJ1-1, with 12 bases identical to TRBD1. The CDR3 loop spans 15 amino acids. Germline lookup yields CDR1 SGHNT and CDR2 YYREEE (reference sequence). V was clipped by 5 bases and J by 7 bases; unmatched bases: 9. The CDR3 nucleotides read TGTGCCAGCAGGCATACGGGACAGGGGGCAGATGAAGCTTTCTTT. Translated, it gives CASRHTGQGADEAFF.

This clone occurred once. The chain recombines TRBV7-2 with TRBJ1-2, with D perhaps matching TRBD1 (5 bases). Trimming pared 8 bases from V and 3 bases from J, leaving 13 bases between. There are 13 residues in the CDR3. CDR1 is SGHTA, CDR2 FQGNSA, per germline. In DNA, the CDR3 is TGTGCCAGCGGATCAGGGTCGCACTATGGCTACACCTTC. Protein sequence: CASGSGSHYGYTF.

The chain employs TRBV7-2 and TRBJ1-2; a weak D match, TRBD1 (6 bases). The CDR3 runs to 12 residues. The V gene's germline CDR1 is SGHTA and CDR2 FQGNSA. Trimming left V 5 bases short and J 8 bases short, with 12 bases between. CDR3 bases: TGTGCCAGCAGCACCACAGGGTACGGCTACACCTTC. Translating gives CASSTTGYGYTF.

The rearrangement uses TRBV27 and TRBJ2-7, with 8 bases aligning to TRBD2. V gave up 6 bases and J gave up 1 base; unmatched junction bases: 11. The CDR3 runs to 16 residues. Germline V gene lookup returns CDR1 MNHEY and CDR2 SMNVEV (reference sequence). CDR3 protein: CASREKGLAWSYEQYF. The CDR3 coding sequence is TGTGCCAGCAGGGAAAAAGGACTAGCATGGTCCTACGAGCAGTACTTC.

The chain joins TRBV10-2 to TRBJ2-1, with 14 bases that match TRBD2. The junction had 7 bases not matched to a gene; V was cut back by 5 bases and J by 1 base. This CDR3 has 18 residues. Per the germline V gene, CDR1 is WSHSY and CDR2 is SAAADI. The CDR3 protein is CASSSGLAGVTSYNEQFF. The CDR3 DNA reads TGCGCCAGCAGTTCGGGACTAGCGGGGGTTACGTCCTACAATGAGCAGTTCTTC.

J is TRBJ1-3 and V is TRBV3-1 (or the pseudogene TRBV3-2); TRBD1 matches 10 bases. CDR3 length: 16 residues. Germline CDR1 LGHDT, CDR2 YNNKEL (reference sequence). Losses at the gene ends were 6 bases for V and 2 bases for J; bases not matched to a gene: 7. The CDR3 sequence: CASRNTGQGAGNTIYF. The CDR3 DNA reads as TGTGCCAGCAGGAACACCGGACAGGGGGCTGGAAACACCATATATTTT.

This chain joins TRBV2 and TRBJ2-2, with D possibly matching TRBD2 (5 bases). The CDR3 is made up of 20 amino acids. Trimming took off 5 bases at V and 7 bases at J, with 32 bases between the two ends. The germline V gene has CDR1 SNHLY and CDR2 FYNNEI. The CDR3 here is CASSQSYFKSELTRGGELFF. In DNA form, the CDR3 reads TGTGCCAGCAGTCAATCCTACTTTAAATCGGAGCTGACTCGGGGCGGGGAGCTGTTTTTT.

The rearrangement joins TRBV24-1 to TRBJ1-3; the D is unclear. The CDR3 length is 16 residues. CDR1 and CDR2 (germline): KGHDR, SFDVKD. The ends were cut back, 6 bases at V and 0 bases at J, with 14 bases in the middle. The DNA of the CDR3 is TGTGCCACCAGTCCCTCGCAGGTTCACTCTGGAAACACCATATATTTT. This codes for CATSPSQVHSGNTIYF.

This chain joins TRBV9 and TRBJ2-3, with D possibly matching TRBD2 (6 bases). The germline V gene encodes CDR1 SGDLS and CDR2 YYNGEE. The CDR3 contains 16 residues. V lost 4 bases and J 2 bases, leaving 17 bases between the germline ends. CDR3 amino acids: CASSPWDFSPTDTQYF. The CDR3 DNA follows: TGTGCCAGCAGCCCGTGGGACTTTTCCCCCACAGATACGCAGTATTTT.

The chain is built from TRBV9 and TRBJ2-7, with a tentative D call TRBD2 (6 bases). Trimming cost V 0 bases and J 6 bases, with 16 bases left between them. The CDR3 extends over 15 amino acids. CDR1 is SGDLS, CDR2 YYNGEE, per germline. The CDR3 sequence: CASSVGSVGGGEQYF. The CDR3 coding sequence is TGTGCCAGCAGCGTAGGCTCAGTGGGGGGTGGCGAGCAGTACTTC. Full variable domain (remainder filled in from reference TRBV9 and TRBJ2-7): DSGVTQTPKHLITATGQRVTLRCSPRSGDLSVYWYQQSLDQGLQFLIQYYNGEERAKGNILERFSAQQFPDLHSELNLSSLELGDSALYFCASSVGSVGGGEQYFGPGTRLTVT.

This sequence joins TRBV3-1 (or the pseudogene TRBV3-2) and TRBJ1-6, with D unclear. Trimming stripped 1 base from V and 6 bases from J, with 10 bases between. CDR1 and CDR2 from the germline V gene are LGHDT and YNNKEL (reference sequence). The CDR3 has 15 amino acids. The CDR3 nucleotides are TGTGCCAGCAGCCAAGGTACACAGAGTAATTCACCCCTCCACTTT. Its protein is CASSQGTQSNSPLHF.

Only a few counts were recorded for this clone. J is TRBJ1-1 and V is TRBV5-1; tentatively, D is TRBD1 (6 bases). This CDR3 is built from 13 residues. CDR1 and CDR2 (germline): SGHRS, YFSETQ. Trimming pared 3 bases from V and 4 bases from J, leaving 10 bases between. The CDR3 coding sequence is TGCGCCAGCAGCTCTGGGGACATCACTGAAGCTTTCTTT. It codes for CASSSGDITEAFF.